The 32 T cell receptor beta chains below were found in one sample sequenced in a study of shared clonotypes between healthy human individuals. Naive CD8 cells lacked CD45RO and underwent positive selection for CCR7, leaving out terminally differentiated effector memory CD45RA+ cells. Method: immunoSEQ multiplex PCR; TCRdb's copy keeps in-frame clones and lacks some. The sample consists of about 2 million clones, about 95% of them appearing once. The source material was naive CD8+ T cells sorted from blood. These receptors all stem from a man between 18 and 35 years old in good health.

V gene TRBV7-3 combines with J gene TRBJ2-1; 8 nucleotides line up with TRBD2. Germline lookup yields CDR1 SGHTA and CDR2 FQGTGA. Germline trimming cut 0 bases from V and 4 bases from J; bases unmatched to any gene: 5. The CDR3 loop spans 16 amino acids. CDR3 loop: CASSLTGSGDYNEQFF. CDR3 bases: TGTGCCAGCAGCTTAACGGGTAGCGGGGATTACAATGAGCAGTTCTTC.

V usage is TRBV11-2 and J usage is TRBJ2-3; D gene ambiguous. The CDR3 contains 13 residues. V was trimmed by 1 base and J by 0 bases, leaving 2 bases between them. The germline V gene encodes CDR1 SGHAT and CDR2 FQNNGV. The CDR3 coding sequence is TGTGCCAGCAGCTTAGCAAGCACAGATACGCAGTATTTT. As protein: CASSLASTDTQYF.

This clone was seen a single time. V gene TRBV7-9 combines with J gene TRBJ1-1, with D possibly being TRBD1 (5 bases). The germline CDR1 and CDR2 sequences are SEHNR and FQNEAQ (reference sequence). The CDR3 length is 15 residues. The V end lost 2 bases, the J end lost 4 bases, and 14 bases lay between the germline ends. CDR3 DNA sequence: TGTGCCAGCAGCTTACTTCCAGGGTTTAGCACTGAAGCTTTCTTT. Amino acid sequence: CASSLLPGFSTEAFF.

The chain carries TRBV6-5 and TRBJ2-7; tentative D call: TRBD1 (6 bases). This CDR3 has 13 residues. Germline CDR1 and CDR2: MNHEY and SVGAGI. V lost 2 bases, J lost 5 bases, and 10 bases lay in between. This CDR3 is CASSYTGFNEQYF. The DNA of the CDR3 is TGTGCCAGCAGTTACACAGGGTTTAACGAGCAGTACTTC.

This clone has a single count. Written as DNA, the CDR3 is TGTGCCAGCAGTTCAAGGCTTTTAAGGGCCCACCGTTACAATGAGCAGTTCTTC. It encodes CASSSRLLRAHRYNEQFF. The J gene is TRBJ2-1, the V gene TRBV28, with D hard to call. CDR3 length: 18 residues. The V end was cut by 4 bases, the J end by 4 bases, with 23 bases between. From germline, CDR1 is MDHEN and CDR2 SYDVKM.

With respect to this clone: Other DNA sequences from this sample encode an identical CDR3 as well. This chain links TRBV6-1 with TRBJ2-1; 9 bases are a match to TRBD1. The CDR3 totals 15 residues. CDR1 MNHNS and CDR2 SASEGT come from the germline V gene. Germline trimming cut 5 bases from V and 4 bases from J; bases unmatched to any gene: 6. The CDR3 DNA reads TGTGCCAGCAGTCCCCGGGACAGGGATTACAATGAGCAGTTCTTC. It specifies CASSPRDRDYNEQFF.

This clone was found once. The J gene is TRBJ1-1, the V gene TRBV10-3; D might be TRBD1 (6 bases). Germline loops: CDR1 ENHRY, CDR2 SYGVKD. V was shortened by 0 bases and J by 2 bases, with 16 bases between the two germline ends. The CDR3 loop spans 17 amino acids. CDR3 nucleotide sequence: TGTGCCATCAGTGAGTCAGGTTTCGGGGGCGACAACACTGAAGCTTTCTTT. This sequence encodes CAISESGFGGDNTEAFF.

On this clone: The sample carries other DNA sequences with the same CDR3. The chain is built from TRBV5-6 and TRBJ2-2; D remains unclear. This CDR3 has 12 residues. Germline CDR1 reads SGHDT; CDR2 reads YYEEEE. Trimming pared 2 bases from V and 5 bases from J, leaving 4 bases between. The CDR3 region has the DNA TGTGCCAGCAGCTTATTGACCGGGGAGCTGTTTTTT. Translated, it gives CASSLLTGELFF.

The chain is built from TRBV27 and TRBJ2-7; the D gene is possibly TRBD1 (6 bases). CDR1 is MNHEY, CDR2 SMNVEV, per germline (reference sequence). The CDR3 is made up of 15 amino acids. Between the trimmed V and J ends, which lost 6 bases and 0 bases, there was a span of 15 bases. This CDR3 reads CASRTTGSSSYEQYF. CDR3 DNA sequence: TGTGCCAGCAGGACTACAGGGTCCAGCTCCTACGAGCAGTACTTC.

The J gene is TRBJ2-1, the V gene TRBV11-2, with 7 bases lining up with TRBD2. The CDR3 is 13 residues long. Per the germline V gene, CDR1 is SGHAT and CDR2 is FQNNGV. V lost 5 bases, J lost 9 bases, and 7 bases stayed unmatched. The CDR3: CASSLTPGGEQFF. The CDR3 DNA is TGTGCCAGCAGCCTCACCCCGGGGGGTGAGCAGTTCTTC.

Concerning this clone itself: Germline and junction disagree at one end, which may indicate a read error. The rearrangement links TRBV4-3 to TRBJ2-3; D uncertain. CDR1 LGHNA and CDR2 YSLEER come from the germline V gene. CDR3 size: 13 residues. The CDR3 DNA sequence: TGCGCCAGCAGCCAAACAGCCACCGATACCCAGTATTTT. This codes for CASSQTATDTQYF.

This sequence joins TRBV25-1 and TRBJ2-7; tentatively, D is TRBD1 (5 bases). The CDR3 runs to 13 residues. Trimming shortened V by 5 bases and J by 0 bases, and 8 bases separated the two germline ends. Germline V gene sequence: CDR1 MGHDK, CDR2 SYGVNS. In nucleotides, the CDR3 is TGTGCCAGCAGTCTGACAGACTCCTACGAGCAGTACTTC. Residues: CASSLTDSYEQYF.

CDR3 amino acids: CASSGIHGLAGVVDTQYF. The CDR3 DNA reads as TGTGCCAGCAGTGGGATACATGGGCTAGCGGGAGTTGTAGATACGCAGTATTTT. This sequence joins TRBV6-1 and TRBJ2-3, with 10 bases matching TRBD2. Germline assignment: CDR1 MNHNS and CDR2 SASEGT. The CDR3 is 18 amino acids. Trimming at V came to 4 bases and at J to 5 bases, leaving 15 bases not matched to a gene.

CDR3 nucleotides: TGTGCCAGCGGGCTAGCGGGGGCCTTACAGCAGTACTTC. It yields the protein CASGLAGALQQYF. This chain connects TRBV28 to TRBJ2-7; 10 nucleotides agree with TRBD2. With 8 bases clipped from V and 8 bases from J, the junction kept 9 bases outside the gene matches. The germline V gene has CDR1 MDHEN and CDR2 SYDVKM. This CDR3 spans 13 amino acids. Using reference TRBV28 and TRBJ2-7 for the parts outside the CDR3, the full variable domain is DVKVTQSSRYLVKRTGEKVFLECVQDMDHENMFWYRQDPGLGLRLIYFSYDVKMKEKGDIPEGYSVSREKKERFSLILESASTNQTSMYLCASGLAGALQQYFGPGTRLTVT.

The rearrangement uses TRBV5-1 and TRBJ1-1; D might be TRBD1 (6 bases). The CDR3 spans 14 residues. The germline CDR1 and CDR2 sequences are SGHRS and YFSETQ. The V and J ends lost 7 bases and 1 base respectively, with 14 bases between them. The CDR3 loop is CASQGGRENTEAFF. In DNA, the CDR3 is TGCGCCAGCCAAGGGGGACGGGAGAACACTGAAGCTTTCTTT.

The chain carries TRBV15 and TRBJ2-5; a weak D match, TRBD1 (5 bases). Germline V gene sequence: CDR1 LNHNV, CDR2 YYDKDF (reference sequence). The CDR3 covers 14 residues. Trimming removed 2 bases from V and 7 bases from J, with 14 bases in between. This chain's CDR3 is CATSRPETAGTQYF. CDR3 sequence (DNA): TGTGCCACCAGCAGACCGGAGACAGCAGGGACCCAGTACTTC.

Turning to this clone: Other DNA sequences within the sample encode an identical CDR3. V gene TRBV9 combines with J gene TRBJ1-3; D is perhaps TRBD1 (5 bases). The germline V gene has CDR1 SGDLS and CDR2 YYNGEE. The CDR3 has 15 residues. V shed 0 bases and J shed 4 bases, with 11 bases lying between them. The CDR3 protein is CASSVGGGSGNTIYF. The CDR3 coding sequence is TGTGCCAGCAGCGTAGGTGGGGGATCCGGAAACACCATATATTTT.

To note about this clone: The same CDR3 also results from other DNA sequences found in this sample. The rearrangement uses TRBV7-9 and TRBJ2-7, with 10 bases lining up with TRBD1. Germline V gene data show CDR1 as SEHNR and CDR2 as FQNEAQ (reference sequence). V lost 4 bases and J lost 4; bases outside the gene matches: 4. The CDR3 is 14 residues long. CDR3 residues: CASSSRDRGYEQYF. The CDR3 DNA sequence: TGTGCCAGCAGCTCCAGGGACAGGGGTTACGAGCAGTACTTC.

This chain uses TRBV10-3 with TRBJ2-7; D may be TRBD1 (5 bases). CDR1 is ENHRY and CDR2 is SYGVKD in the germline V gene. Deletions cut 0 bases from V and 0 bases from J, with 12 bases between. CDR3 size: 16 residues. This CDR3 reads CAISESTAWGSYEQYF. The CDR3 coding sequence is TGTGCCATCAGTGAGTCGACAGCTTGGGGCTCCTACGAGCAGTACTTC.

The J gene is TRBJ2-1, the V gene TRBV9; 10 positions agree with TRBD2. The V gene end was trimmed by 4 bases and the J gene end by 2 bases; junction bases not matched to a gene: 3. The CDR3 runs to 15 residues. The germline CDR1 and CDR2 sequences are SGDLS and YYNGEE. DNA of the CDR3: TGTGCCAGCAGCACTAGCGGGGCGGCCTACAATGAGCAGTTCTTC. Encoded protein: CASSTSGAAYNEQFF.

J is TRBJ2-1 and V is TRBV29-1; D might be TRBD2 (5 bases). Germline V gene data show CDR1 as SQVTM and CDR2 as ANQGSEA. This CDR3 comprises 18 residues. The V gene lost 5 bases and the J gene lost 2 bases, with 25 bases spanning the gap. The CDR3 loop is CSVPRNSIGERAYNEQFF. In nucleotides, the CDR3 is TGCAGCGTTCCACGTAATAGTATCGGGGAAAGGGCCTACAATGAGCAGTTCTTC.

V usage is TRBV18 and J usage is TRBJ2-3; no reliable D call. CDR1 KGHSH and CDR2 LQKENI come from the germline V gene. Trimming cost V 3 bases and J 1 base, with 8 bases left between them. The CDR3 sequence is 14 residues long. This CDR3 reads CASSPVPGTDTQYF. The CDR3 DNA reads TGTGCCAGCTCACCGGTCCCGGGCACAGATACGCAGTATTTT.

The rearrangement links TRBV18 to TRBJ2-7; 8 nucleotides line up with TRBD1. Germline lookup yields CDR1 KGHSH and CDR2 LQKENI. The CDR3 loop spans 14 amino acids. Trimming cost V 5 bases and J 5 bases; bases outside gene matches: 8. CDR3 protein: CASSARGLRDEQYF. In DNA form, the CDR3 reads TGTGCCAGCTCAGCCAGGGGGCTTAGGGACGAGCAGTACTTC.

This chain connects TRBV19 to TRBJ2-2; D unclear. V dropped 1 base and J dropped 7 bases, with 7 bases sitting between them. This CDR3 is built from 13 residues. Germline CDR1 is LNHDA and CDR2 is SQIVND (reference sequence). This chain's CDR3 is CASSIGYDGELFF. The CDR3 region has the DNA TGTGCCAGTAGTATAGGGTACGACGGGGAGCTGTTTTTT.

This rearrangement joins TRBV6-5 to TRBJ1-2; 8 positions match TRBD1. Germline CDR1 MNHEY, CDR2 SVGAGI. The J segment lost 1 base and the V segment lost 5 bases, leaving 6 bases of the junction unmatched. The length of the CDR3 is 15 residues. The CDR3 spells CASSSRQGFNYGYTF. The CDR3 DNA reads TGTGCCAGCAGTAGTAGACAGGGGTTTAACTATGGCTACACCTTC.

This clone was recorded once. V is TRBV11-2 and J is TRBJ2-1; the match to TRBD2 covers 12 bases. The CDR3 has 15 amino acids. CDR1 is SGHAT and CDR2 is FQNNGV in the germline V gene. J gave up 9 bases and V 1 base, and 4 bases lay outside the gene matches. The DNA for the CDR3 is TGTGCCAGCAGCTTAGCGGGACTAGCGGGTTTTGAGCAGTTCTTC. Translating gives CASSLAGLAGFEQFF.

CDR3 DNA: TGCGCCAGCAGCCAAACAGGGTCTCTGGACGAGCAGTACTTC. This translates into CASSQTGSLDEQYF. The chain links TRBV4-3 to TRBJ2-7; maybe TRBD1 (6 bases). V shed 2 bases and J shed 5 bases, with 13 bases lying between them. The CDR3 contains 14 residues. Germline-derived CDR1 and CDR2 are LGHNA and YSLEER.

The genes are TRBV7-2 and TRBJ2-7; TRBD1 matches at 10 bases. The CDR3 runs 17 residues. The trim removed 6 bases at V and 3 bases at J, leaving 14 bases unmatched. Germline V gene data show CDR1 as SGHTA and CDR2 as FQGNSA. CDR3 nucleotide sequence: TGTGCCAGCAGTCCACAGGGACCCGGGACAGGGGTCTACGAGCAGTACTTC. It specifies CASSPQGPGTGVYEQYF.

The chain links TRBV4-1 to TRBJ2-3; D is ambiguous. V was pared by 4 bases and J by 4 bases, with 9 bases between. Germline V lookup: CDR1 MGHRA, CDR2 YSYEKL. CDR3 length: 13 amino acids. This CDR3 reads CASSPSGPDTQYF. Here the CDR3 DNA reads TGCGCCAGCAGCCCCAGTGGTCCAGATACGCAGTATTTT.

Remarks on this clone: This sample includes further DNA sequences coding for the same CDR3. V gene TRBV4-1 combines with J gene TRBJ2-3; D remains unclear. The V gene lost 0 bases and the J gene lost 5 bases, with 3 bases spanning the gap. The CDR3 runs to 12 residues. Per the germline V gene, CDR1 is MGHRA and CDR2 is YSYEKL. The CDR3 region has the DNA TGCGCCAGCAGCCAAGAAGGAGATACGCAGTATTTT. Translating gives CASSQEGDTQYF.

This clone was recorded once. The rearrangement joins TRBV4-1 to TRBJ2-1; D not certain. This CDR3 is 15 amino acids long. V shed 4 bases and J shed 0 bases, with 10 bases lying between them. The V gene's germline CDR1 is MGHRA and CDR2 YSYEKL. This CDR3 reads CASSPSPSSYNEQFF. CDR3 nucleotides: TGCGCCAGCAGCCCTTCTCCCAGCTCCTACAATGAGCAGTTCTTC.

Only a few counts were recorded for this clone. V and J are TRBV5-1 and TRBJ1-1; D call uncertain. The CDR3 has 13 amino acids. Trimming pared 0 bases from V and 4 bases from J, leaving 7 bases between. Germline-derived CDR1 and CDR2 are SGHRS and YFSETQ. This CDR3 reads CASSLAFSTEAFF. CDR3 DNA: TGCGCCAGCAGCTTGGCCTTCAGCACTGAAGCTTTCTTT.